Below, 6 T cell receptor beta chains from the same sample are listed, as sequenced in a study of CD8+ T cells in alopecia areata. The sequencing template was cDNA reverse transcribed from extracted RNA. Only in-frame clones appear in the TCRdb table, and some are missing; sequencing was by immunoSEQ multiplex PCR. The repertoire holds about 200,000 clones, with roughly three fifths as singletons. The treatment was: oral pan-JAK inhibitor, 5-10 mg twice daily. The specimen was CD4+ T cells sorted from blood, collected at week 4, from a patient treated with tofacitinib. These TCRs come from a human donor with alopecia areata.

This clone is a singleton in its sample. The gene calls are TRBV5-6 and TRBJ2-2; the D is unclear. Trimming removed 2 bases at V and 6 bases at J, with 11 bases between. CDR3 length: 14 residues. The germline gives CDR1 SGHDT, CDR2 YYEEEE. In DNA, the CDR3 is TGTGCCAGCAGCTTCAACTGGGGTCCCGGGGAGCTGTTTTTT. The encoded protein is CASSFNWGPGELFF.

In this sample, this clone turned up a few times. The chain uses TRBV30 and TRBJ1-4; D is unresolved. V was trimmed by 2 bases and J by 0 bases, leaving 10 bases between them. CDR1 GTSNPN and CDR2 SVGIG come from the germline V gene (reference sequence). There are 15 residues in the CDR3. CDR3 coding DNA: TGTGCCTGGAGTTTGCAGCTTGCAACTAATGAAAAACTGTTTTTT. Its translation is CAWSLQLATNEKLFF.

This chain joins TRBV7-9 and TRBJ2-7, with 7 nucleotides matching TRBD2. The V gene's germline CDR1 is SEHNR and CDR2 FQNEAQ (reference sequence). The CDR3 covers 16 residues. V gave up 5 bases and J gave up 1 base; unmatched junction bases: 11. CDR3 sequence (DNA): TGTGCCAGCAGCCCCCTGGGAGGGACCTATTCCTACGAGCAGTACTTC. Translated, it gives CASSPLGGTYSYEQYF.

This clone was observed once. This CDR3 is CASSEGGHNTEAFF. Here the CDR3 DNA reads TGTGCCAGCAGTGAAGGGGGTCACAACACTGAAGCTTTCTTT. V and J are TRBV6-1 and TRBJ1-1; D not resolved. Per the germline V gene, CDR1 is MNHNS and CDR2 is SASEGT. V was pared by 1 base and J by 2 bases, with 8 bases between. The CDR3 extends over 14 amino acids.

The chain joins TRBV11-1 to TRBJ2-1; 10 bases fit TRBD2. Germline V gene lookup returns CDR1 SGHAT and CDR2 FQDESV (reference sequence). This CDR3 is built from 15 residues. With 5 bases clipped from V and 9 bases from J, the junction kept 10 bases outside the gene matches. CDR3 in DNA: TGTGCCAGCAGCCACGGGGCTAGCGGGGGTAGTGAGCAGTTCTTC. Amino acids: CASSHGASGGSEQFF. Based on the CDR3 plus reference TRBV11-1 and TRBJ2-1, the full variable domain is EAEVAQSPRYKITEKSQAVAFWCDPISGHATLYWYRQILGQGPELLVQFQDESVVDDSQLPKDRFSAERLKGVDSTLKIQPAELGDSAMYLCASSHGASGGSEQFFGPGTRLTVL.

The rearrangement joins TRBV7-8 to TRBJ1-5, with D tentatively TRBD1 (5 bases). Trimming removed 1 base from V and 2 bases from J, with 12 bases in between. Germline loops: CDR1 SGHVS, CDR2 FQNEAQ. The CDR3 covers 16 residues. The CDR3: CASSLVPGPGNQPQHF. Written as DNA, the CDR3 is TGTGCCAGCAGCTTAGTTCCGGGGCCGGGCAATCAGCCCCAGCATTTT.